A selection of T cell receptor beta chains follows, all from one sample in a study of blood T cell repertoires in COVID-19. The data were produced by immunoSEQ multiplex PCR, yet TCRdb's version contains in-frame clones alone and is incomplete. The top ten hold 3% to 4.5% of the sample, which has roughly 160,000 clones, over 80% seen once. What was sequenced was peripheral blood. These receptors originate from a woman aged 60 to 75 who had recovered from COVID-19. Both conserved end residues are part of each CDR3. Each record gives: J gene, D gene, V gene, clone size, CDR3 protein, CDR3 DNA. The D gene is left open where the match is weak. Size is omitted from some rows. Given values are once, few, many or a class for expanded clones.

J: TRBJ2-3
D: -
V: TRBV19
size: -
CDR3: CASSIQGSTDTQYF
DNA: TGTGCCAGTAGTATACAGGGTAGTACAGATACGCAGTATTTT

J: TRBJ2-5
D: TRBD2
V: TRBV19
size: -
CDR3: CASSSGGAGETQYF
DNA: TGTGCCAGTAGTAGCGGGGGGGCCGGGGAGACCCAGTACTTC

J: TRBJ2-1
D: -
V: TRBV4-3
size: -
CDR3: CASSQDAGTYYNEQFF
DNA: TGCGCCAGCAGCCAAGATGCAGGGACTTACTACAATGAGCAGTTCTTC

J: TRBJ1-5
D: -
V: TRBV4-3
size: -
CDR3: CASSQDSNQPQHF
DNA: TGCGCCAGCAGCCAAGACTCGAATCAGCCCCAGCATTTT

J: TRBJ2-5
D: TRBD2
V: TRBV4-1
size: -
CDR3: CASSSRGGQETQYF
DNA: TGCGCCAGCAGCTCCCGGGGGGGTCAAGAGACCCAGTACTTC

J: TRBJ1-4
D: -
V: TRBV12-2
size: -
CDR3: CASRLVRYGYSPQGFNEKLFF
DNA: TGTGCAAGTCGCTTAGTAAGGTATGGATATAGCCCGCAGGGGTTTAATGAAAAACTGTTTTTT

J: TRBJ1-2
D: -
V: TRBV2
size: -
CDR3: CASSGALQDGYTF
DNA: TGTGCCAGCAGTGGGGCCCTCCAGGATGGCTACACCTTC

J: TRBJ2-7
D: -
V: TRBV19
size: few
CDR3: CASSMTGLYEQYF
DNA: TGTGCCAGTAGTATGACAGGACTCTACGAGCAGTACTTC

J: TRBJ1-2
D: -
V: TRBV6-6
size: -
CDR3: CATGTGSPYGYTF
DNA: TGTGCCACCGGTACGGGGAGTCCCTATGGCTACACCTTC

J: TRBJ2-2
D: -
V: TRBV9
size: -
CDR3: CASSVDVRVLAGELFF
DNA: TGTGCCAGCAGCGTAGATGTGAGGGTTCTGGCCGGGGAGCTGTTTTTT

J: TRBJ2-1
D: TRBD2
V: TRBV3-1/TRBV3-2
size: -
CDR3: CASSQDRVAGRYNEQFF
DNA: TGTGCCAGCAGCCAAGATCGCGTAGCGGGGCGATACAATGAGCAGTTCTTC

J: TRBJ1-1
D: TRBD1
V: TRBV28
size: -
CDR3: CATLTGEDTEAFF
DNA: TGTGCCACCCTGACAGGGGAAGACACTGAAGCTTTCTTT

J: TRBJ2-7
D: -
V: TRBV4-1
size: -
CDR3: CASSQAASEESGQYF
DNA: TGCGCCAGCAGCCAAGCGGCTAGCGAGGAGAGTGGGCAGTACTTC

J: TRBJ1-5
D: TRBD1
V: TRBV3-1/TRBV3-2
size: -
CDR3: CASSQDQTGGGDQPQHF
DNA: TGTGCCAGCAGCCAAGATCAAACAGGGGGCGGCGATCAGCCCCAGCATTTT

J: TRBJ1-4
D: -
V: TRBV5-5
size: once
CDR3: CASSLARGDYNEKLFF
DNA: TGTGCCAGCAGCTTGGCCCGGGGGGATTATAATGAAAAACTGTTTTTT

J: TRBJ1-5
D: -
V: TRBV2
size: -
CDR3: CASSKERINQPQHF
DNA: TGTGCCAGCAGTAAGGAGAGGATTAATCAGCCCCAGCATTTT

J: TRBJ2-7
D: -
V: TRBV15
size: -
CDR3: CATSRDGSGEQYF
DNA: TGTGCCACCAGCAGAGATGGAAGCGGTGAGCAGTACTTC

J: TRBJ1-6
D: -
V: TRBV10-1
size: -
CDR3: CASSENGQGNSPLHF
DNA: TGCGCCAGCAGTGAAAACGGTCAGGGGAATTCACCCCTCCACTTT

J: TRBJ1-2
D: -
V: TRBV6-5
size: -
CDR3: CASTRSGLNYGYTF
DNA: TGTGCCAGCACGAGGTCCGGCCTTAACTATGGCTACACCTTC

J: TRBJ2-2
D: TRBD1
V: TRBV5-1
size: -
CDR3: CASSYDRGAGELFF
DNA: TGCGCCAGCAGTTATGACAGGGGGGCCGGGGAGCTGTTTTTT

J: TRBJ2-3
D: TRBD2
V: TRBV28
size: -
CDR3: CASTSTQLAGGDTQYF
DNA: TGTGCCAGCACCTCGACCCAGCTAGCGGGGGGAGATACGCAGTATTTT

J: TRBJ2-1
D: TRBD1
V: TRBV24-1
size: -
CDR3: CATSDLEVGDRAFNEQFF
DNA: TGTGCCACCAGTGATTTGGAGGTTGGGGACAGGGCCTTCAATGAGCAGTTCTTC

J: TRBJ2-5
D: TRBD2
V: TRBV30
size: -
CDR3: CAWSSAIAGGGSETQYF
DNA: TGTGCCTGGAGTTCCGCTATAGCGGGGGGAGGATCGGAGACCCAGTACTTC

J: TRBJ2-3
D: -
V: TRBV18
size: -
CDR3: CASSGGGVSTDTQYF
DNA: TGTGCCAGCTCAGGAGGAGGGGTTAGCACAGATACGCAGTATTTT

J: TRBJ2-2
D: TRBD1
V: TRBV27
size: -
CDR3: CASSFDRGTGELFF
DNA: TGTGCCAGCAGTTTTGACAGGGGGACCGGGGAGCTGTTTTTT

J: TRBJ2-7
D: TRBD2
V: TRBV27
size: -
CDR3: CASSPIGLAGGYEQYF
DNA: TGTGCCAGCAGTCCCATAGGACTAGCGGGGGGATACGAGCAGTACTTC

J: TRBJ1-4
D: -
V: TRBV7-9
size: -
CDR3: CASSSYQRGAREKLFF
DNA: TGTGCCAGCAGCTCCTACCAACGGGGGGCTCGGGAAAAACTGTTTTTT

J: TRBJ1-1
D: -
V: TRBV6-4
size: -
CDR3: CASSAQVNTEAFF
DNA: TGTGCCAGCAGTGCACAGGTCAACACTGAAGCTTTCTTT

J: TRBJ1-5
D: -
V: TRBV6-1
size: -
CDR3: CASSEQGGGNQPQHF
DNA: TGTGCCAGCAGTGAGCAGGGAGGAGGCAATCAGCCCCAGCATTTT

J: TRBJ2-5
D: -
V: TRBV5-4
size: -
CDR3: CASSLVTGVETQYF
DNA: TGTGCCAGCAGCTTGGTCACCGGGGTGGAGACCCAGTACTTC

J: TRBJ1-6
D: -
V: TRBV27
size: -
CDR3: CATHIGAGYNSPLHF
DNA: TGTGCCACTCACATTGGGGCAGGCTATAATTCACCCCTCCACTTT

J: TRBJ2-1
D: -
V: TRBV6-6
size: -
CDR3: CASRLPTVYNEQFF
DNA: TGTGCCAGCAGACTCCCGACAGTCTACAATGAGCAGTTCTTC

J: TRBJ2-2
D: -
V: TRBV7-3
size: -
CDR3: CASSLGRTGELFF
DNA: TGTGCCAGCAGCTTAGGTCGGACCGGGGAGCTGTTTTTT

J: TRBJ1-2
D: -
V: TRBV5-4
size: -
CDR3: CASSFTLAGDYGYTF
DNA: TGTGCCAGCAGCTTCACCCTGGCGGGGGACTATGGCTACACCTTC

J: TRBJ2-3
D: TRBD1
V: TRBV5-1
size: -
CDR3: CASRTGDETADTQYF
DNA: TGCGCCAGCAGGACAGGGGATGAGACGGCGGATACGCAGTATTTT

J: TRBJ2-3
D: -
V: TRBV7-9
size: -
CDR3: CAIPTRKITDTQYF
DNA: TGTGCCATCCCTACTAGAAAGATCACAGATACGCAGTATTTT

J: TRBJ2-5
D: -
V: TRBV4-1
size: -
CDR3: CASSQVSAEYQETQYF
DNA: TGCGCCAGCAGCCAAGTCTCAGCGGAGTACCAAGAGACCCAGTACTTC

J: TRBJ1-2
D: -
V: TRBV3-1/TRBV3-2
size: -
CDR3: CASSPPGTRLYGYTF
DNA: TGTGCCAGCAGCCCTCCCGGGACAAGGCTCTATGGCTACACCTTC

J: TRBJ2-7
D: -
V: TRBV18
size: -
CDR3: CASSPSIQGSDEQYF
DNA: TGTGCCAGCTCACCATCTATCCAGGGATCTGACGAGCAGTACTTC

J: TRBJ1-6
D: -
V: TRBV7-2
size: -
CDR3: CASTDPRANSPLHF
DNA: TGTGCCAGCACCGACCCACGAGCGAATTCACCCCTCCACTTT

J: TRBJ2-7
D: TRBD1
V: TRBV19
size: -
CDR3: CASSIAHRGPLRAEQYF
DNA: TGTGCCAGTAGTATAGCCCACAGGGGACCCCTAAGGGCCGAGCAGTACTTC

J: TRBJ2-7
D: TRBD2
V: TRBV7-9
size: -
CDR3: CASSWGLAGDYEQYF
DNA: TGTGCCAGCAGCTGGGGACTAGCGGGAGACTACGAGCAGTACTTC

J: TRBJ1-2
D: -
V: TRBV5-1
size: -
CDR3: CASSPLASTGGIYGYTF
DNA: TGCGCCAGCAGCCCCCTAGCCTCCACAGGAGGGATCTATGGCTACACCTTC

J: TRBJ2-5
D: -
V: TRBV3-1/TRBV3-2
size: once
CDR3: CASMRGVQGETQYF
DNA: TGTGCCAGCATGCGGGGCGTACAGGGGGAGACCCAGTACTTC

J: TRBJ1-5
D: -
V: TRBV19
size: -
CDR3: CASSLGQGRGQPQHF
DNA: TGTGCCAGTAGTCTCGGGCAGGGTAGGGGTCAGCCCCAGCATTTT

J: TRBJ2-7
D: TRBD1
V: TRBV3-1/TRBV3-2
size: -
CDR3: CASSRQGANPYEQYF
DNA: TGTGCCAGCAGCCGACAGGGGGCGAACCCCTACGAGCAGTACTTC

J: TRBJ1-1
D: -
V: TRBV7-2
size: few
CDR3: CASSYRGGENTEAFF
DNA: TGTGCCAGCAGCTATAGGGGTGGGGAGAACACTGAAGCTTTCTTT

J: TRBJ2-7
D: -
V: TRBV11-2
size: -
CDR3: CASSLSGAVYEQYF
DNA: TGTGCCAGCAGCTTATCAGGGGCCGTTTACGAGCAGTACTTC